The rows below give T cell receptor beta chains drawn from one sample of a study of identifying expanded T cells in peripheral blood. Assay used: immunoSEQ multiplex PCR; TCRdb lists only in-frame clones, some missing. The sample has about 82,000 clones, about 90% seen once; the top ten hold roughly 7%. The sequenced material came from blood. All receptors come from a person aged 18 to 70 in good health. CDR3s include the opening cysteine and the closing phenylalanine or tryptophan. The order of the fields is V gene, J gene, D gene, clone size, CDR3 protein, CDR3 DNA. A D gene is named only where the DNA matches it firmly. The listing skips clone size in some rows; elsewhere it reads once, few, many or a size class.

v_gene: TRBV6-5; j_gene: TRBJ1-3; d_gene: NA; abundance: NA; CDR3aa: CASRQGGSAGNTIYF; CDR3nt: TGTGCCAGCAGACAAGGGGGTTCGGCTGGAAACACCATATATTTT
v_gene: TRBV29-1; j_gene: TRBJ1-3; d_gene: NA; abundance: NA; CDR3aa: CSEGGNTIYF; CDR3nt: TGCAGCGAGGGGGGGAACACCATATATTTT
v_gene: TRBV9; j_gene: TRBJ1-2; d_gene: NA; abundance: NA; CDR3aa: CASSDAGEGGYTF; CDR3nt: TGTGCCAGCAGTGACGCAGGGGAAGGTGGCTACACCTTC
v_gene: TRBV2; j_gene: TRBJ1-1; d_gene: TRBD1; abundance: once; CDR3aa: CASRSGTGRMNTEAFF; CDR3nt: TGTGCCAGCAGGTCCGGGACAGGGCGGATGAACACTGAAGCTTTCTTT
v_gene: TRBV19; j_gene: TRBJ2-7; d_gene: NA; abundance: once; CDR3aa: CASKRQALSYEQYF; CDR3nt: TGTGCCAGTAAGAGACAGGCGCTCTCCTACGAGCAGTACTTC
v_gene: TRBV4-2; j_gene: TRBJ1-2; d_gene: TRBD1; abundance: once; CDR3aa: CASRQNLGTGGMRYGYTF; CDR3nt: TGTGCCAGCAGGCAGAACTTGGGGACAGGGGGCATGCGGTATGGCTACACCTTC
v_gene: TRBV9; j_gene: TRBJ2-1; d_gene: NA; abundance: NA; CDR3aa: CASSPRLTDYNEQFF; CDR3nt: TGTGCCAGCAGCCCAAGGCTCACGGACTACAATGAGCAGTTCTTC
v_gene: TRBV30; j_gene: TRBJ2-7; d_gene: NA; abundance: NA; CDR3aa: CAWSVGALYEQYF; CDR3nt: TGTGCCTGGAGTGTAGGGGCTTTGTATGAGCAGTACTTC
v_gene: TRBV5-6; j_gene: TRBJ2-1; d_gene: NA; abundance: NA; CDR3aa: CASRLYNEQFF; CDR3nt: TGTGCCAGCAGACTTTACAATGAGCAGTTCTTC
v_gene: TRBV27; j_gene: TRBJ1-2; d_gene: TRBD1; abundance: NA; CDR3aa: CASRWTGGRFLGYTF; CDR3nt: TGTGCCAGCAGGTGGACAGGGGGCCGGTTTTTAGGCTACACCTTC
v_gene: TRBV5-6; j_gene: TRBJ1-2; d_gene: NA; abundance: NA; CDR3aa: CASSDGQDYYGYTF; CDR3nt: TGTGCCAGCAGCGACGGGCAAGACTACTATGGCTACACCTTC
v_gene: TRBV5-1; j_gene: TRBJ1-1; d_gene: NA; abundance: once; CDR3aa: CASSLPGRDEAFF; CDR3nt: TGCGCCAGCAGCTTGCCCGGACGGGATGAAGCTTTCTTT
v_gene: TRBV2; j_gene: TRBJ2-1; d_gene: NA; abundance: NA; CDR3aa: CASGDFYNEQFF; CDR3nt: TGTGCCAGCGGAGACTTCTACAATGAGCAGTTCTTC
v_gene: TRBV27; j_gene: TRBJ2-7; d_gene: NA; abundance: NA; CDR3aa: CASSFPIGTTISYEQYF; CDR3nt: TGTGCCAGCAGTTTCCCTATCGGAACGACAATCTCCTACGAGCAGTACTTC
v_gene: TRBV27; j_gene: TRBJ2-7; d_gene: NA; abundance: NA; CDR3aa: CASSPLTETYEQYF; CDR3nt: TGTGCCAGCAGCCCCTTGACAGAGACCTACGAGCAGTACTTC
v_gene: TRBV6-1; j_gene: TRBJ2-2; d_gene: NA; abundance: NA; CDR3aa: CASSEWGGGELFF; CDR3nt: TGTGCCAGCAGTGAATGGGGCGGGGGGGAGCTGTTTTTT
v_gene: TRBV29-1; j_gene: TRBJ2-2; d_gene: NA; abundance: NA; CDR3aa: CSVPYWGGNTGELFF; CDR3nt: TGCAGCGTCCCTTATTGGGGAGGTAACACCGGGGAGCTGTTTTTT
v_gene: TRBV19; j_gene: TRBJ2-7; d_gene: TRBD2; abundance: NA; CDR3aa: CASSTARRGVTFYEQYF; CDR3nt: TGTGCCAGTAGTACGGCTCGACGGGGGGTGACCTTCTACGAGCAGTACTTC
v_gene: TRBV7-2; j_gene: TRBJ2-1; d_gene: NA; abundance: NA; CDR3aa: CASSLTGSSYNEQFF; CDR3nt: TGTGCCAGCAGCTTAACGGGGAGCTCCTACAATGAGCAGTTCTTC
v_gene: TRBV7-3; j_gene: TRBJ2-1; d_gene: NA; abundance: NA; CDR3aa: CASNFTWPYNEQFF; CDR3nt: TGTGCCAGCAACTTCACATGGCCCTACAATGAGCAGTTCTTC
v_gene: TRBV7-9; j_gene: TRBJ1-2; d_gene: NA; abundance: NA; CDR3aa: CASSPGGANYGYTF; CDR3nt: TGTGCCAGCAGCCCGGGAGGAGCTAACTATGGCTACACCTTC
v_gene: TRBV4-3; j_gene: TRBJ2-3; d_gene: TRBD1; abundance: NA; CDR3aa: CASSQAPGGGTDTQYF; CDR3nt: TGCGCCAGCAGCCAAGCACCAGGGGGCGGCACAGATACGCAGTATTTT
v_gene: TRBV5-8; j_gene: TRBJ1-2; d_gene: NA; abundance: NA; CDR3aa: CASSFGGAQGYTF; CDR3nt: TGTGCCAGCAGCTTTGGGGGGGCCCAGGGCTACACCTTC
v_gene: TRBV2; j_gene: TRBJ2-3; d_gene: NA; abundance: few; CDR3aa: CASKSETDTQYF; CDR3nt: TGTGCCAGCAAGAGTGAAACAGATACGCAGTATTTT
v_gene: TRBV7-2; j_gene: TRBJ2-3; d_gene: NA; abundance: NA; CDR3aa: CASSWYPRESDTQYF; CDR3nt: TGTGCCAGCAGCTGGTACCCCAGGGAATCGGATACGCAGTATTTT
v_gene: TRBV5-8; j_gene: TRBJ2-1; d_gene: NA; abundance: NA; CDR3aa: CASTRSFSYNEQFF; CDR3nt: TGTGCCAGCACCCGCTCCTTCTCCTACAATGAGCAGTTCTTC
v_gene: TRBV19; j_gene: TRBJ1-1; d_gene: NA; abundance: NA; CDR3aa: CASSSSDRSGNTEAFF; CDR3nt: TGTGCCAGTAGTTCGTCCGACAGGTCTGGGAACACTGAAGCTTTCTTT
v_gene: TRBV2; j_gene: TRBJ1-5; d_gene: TRBD1; abundance: NA; CDR3aa: CASSGTDYSNQPQHF; CDR3nt: TGTGCCAGCAGCGGGACAGACTATAGCAATCAGCCCCAGCATTTT
v_gene: TRBV7-9; j_gene: TRBJ2-3; d_gene: NA; abundance: NA; CDR3aa: CASSFGQSGADTQYF; CDR3nt: TGTGCCAGCAGCTTCGGCCAGTCGGGTGCAGATACGCAGTATTTT
v_gene: TRBV10-3; j_gene: TRBJ2-7; d_gene: NA; abundance: NA; CDR3aa: CAISEAVGEQYF; CDR3nt: TGTGCCATCAGTGAGGCAGTAGGCGAGCAGTACTTC